This note documents a single TCR beta chain sequence. Produced via immunoSEQ multiplex PCR; TCRdb's table is partial and in-frame only. The sample lists more than 150,000 clones; around 80% were seen once. The sample belongs to a study of blood T cell repertoires in COVID-19. V shed 1 base, J shed 5 bases, and the junction held 7 bases outside the gene matches. Germline V gives CDR1 SGHRS, CDR2 YFSETQ. This CDR3 is 15 amino acids long. The material sequenced was peripheral blood. The rearrangement links TRBV5-1 to TRBJ2-7; TRBD1 agrees at 9 bases. This sequence originates from a woman over 75 with active or convalescent COVID-19. CDR3 DNA: TGCGCCAGCAGCTTGTTCGGGACAGGGAAGGACGAGCAGTACTTC. Its translation: CASSLFGTGKDEQYF.